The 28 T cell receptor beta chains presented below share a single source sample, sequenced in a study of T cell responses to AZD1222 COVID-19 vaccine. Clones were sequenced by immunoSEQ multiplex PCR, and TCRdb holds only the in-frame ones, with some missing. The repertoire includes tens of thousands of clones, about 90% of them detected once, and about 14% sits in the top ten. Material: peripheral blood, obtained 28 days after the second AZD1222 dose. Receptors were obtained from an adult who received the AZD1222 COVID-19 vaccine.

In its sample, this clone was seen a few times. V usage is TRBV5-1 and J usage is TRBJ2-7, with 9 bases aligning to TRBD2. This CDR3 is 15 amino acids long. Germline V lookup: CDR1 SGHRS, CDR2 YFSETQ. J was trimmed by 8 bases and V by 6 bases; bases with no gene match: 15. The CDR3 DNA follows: TGCGCCAGCACTCAAACTAGCGGGTCAGGTGTAAAGCAGTACTTC. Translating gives CASTQTSGSGVKQYF. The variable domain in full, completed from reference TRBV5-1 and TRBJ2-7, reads KAGVTQTPRYLIKTRGQQVTLSCSPISGHRSVSWYQQTPGQGLQFLFEYFSETQRNKGNFPGRFSGRQFSNSRSEMNVSTLELGDSALYLCASTQTSGSGVKQYFGPGTRLTVT.

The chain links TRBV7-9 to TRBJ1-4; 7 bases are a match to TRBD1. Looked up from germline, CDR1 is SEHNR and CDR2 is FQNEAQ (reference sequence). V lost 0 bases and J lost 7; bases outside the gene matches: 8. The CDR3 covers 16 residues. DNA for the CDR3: TGTGCCAGCAGCTTAGCGCTGGGAACAGGGGCTGAAAAACTGTTTTTT. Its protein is CASSLALGTGAEKLFF. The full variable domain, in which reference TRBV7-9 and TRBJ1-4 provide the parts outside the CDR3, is DTGVSQNPRHKITKRGQNVTFRCDPISEHNRLYWYRQTLGQGPEFLTYFQNEAQLEKSRLLSDRFSAERPKGSFSTLEIQRTEQGDSAMYLCASSLALGTGAEKLFFGSGTQLSVL.

The CDR3 nucleotides are TGCGCCAGCAGCTTCAATCAACCGGGACAGGTATACAATGAGCAGTTCTTC. Translating it yields CASSFNQPGQVYNEQFF. J is TRBJ2-1 and V is TRBV5-1, with 8 bases matching TRBD1. The junction had 11 bases not matched to a gene; V was cut back by 2 bases and J by 4 bases. The CDR3 contains 17 residues. Germline V gives CDR1 SGHRS, CDR2 YFSETQ.

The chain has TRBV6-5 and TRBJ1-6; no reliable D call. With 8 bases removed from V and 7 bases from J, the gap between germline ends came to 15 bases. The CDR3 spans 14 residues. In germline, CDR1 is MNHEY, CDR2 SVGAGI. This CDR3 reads CASSTSTSNSPLHF. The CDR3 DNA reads TGTGCCAGCTCCACCTCCACGAGCAATTCACCCCTCCACTTT.

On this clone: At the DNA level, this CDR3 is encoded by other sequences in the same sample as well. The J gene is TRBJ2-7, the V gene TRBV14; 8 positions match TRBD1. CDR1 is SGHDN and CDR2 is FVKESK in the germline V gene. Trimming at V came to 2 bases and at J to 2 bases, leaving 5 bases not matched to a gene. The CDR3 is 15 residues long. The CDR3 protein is CASSQLRTGTYEQYF. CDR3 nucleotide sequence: TGTGCCAGCAGCCAACTCCGGACAGGGACCTACGAGCAGTACTTC.

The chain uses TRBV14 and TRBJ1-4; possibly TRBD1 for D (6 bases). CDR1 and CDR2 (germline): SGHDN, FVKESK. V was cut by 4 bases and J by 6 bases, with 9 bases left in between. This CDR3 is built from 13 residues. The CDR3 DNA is TGTGCCAGCAGCCCCGGGGGGCATGAAAAACTGTTTTTT. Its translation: CASSPGGHEKLFF.

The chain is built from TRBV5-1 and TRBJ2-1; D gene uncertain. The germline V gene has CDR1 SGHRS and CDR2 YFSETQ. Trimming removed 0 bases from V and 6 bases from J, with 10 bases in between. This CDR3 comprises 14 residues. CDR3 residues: CASSLEAPFNEQFF. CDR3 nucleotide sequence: TGCGCCAGCAGCTTGGAGGCTCCCTTCAATGAGCAGTTCTTC.

This CDR3 reads CASSVQGGVTEAFF. The CDR3 DNA sequence: TGTGCCAGCAGTGTACAGGGAGGGGTCACTGAAGCTTTCTTT. This chain links TRBV2 with TRBJ1-1, with a possible D match to TRBD1 (6 bases). The length of the CDR3 is 14 residues. In germline, CDR1 is SNHLY, CDR2 FYNNEI. Deletions cut 4 bases from V and 4 bases from J, with 13 bases between.

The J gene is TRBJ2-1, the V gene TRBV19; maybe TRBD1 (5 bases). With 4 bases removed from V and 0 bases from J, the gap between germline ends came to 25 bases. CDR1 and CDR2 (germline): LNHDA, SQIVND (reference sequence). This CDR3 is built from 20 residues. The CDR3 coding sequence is TGTGCCAGTAGTACCCCCCTGGGCAGGGTCAGTAAAGGCTCCTACAATGAGCAGTTCTTC. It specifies CASSTPLGRVSKGSYNEQFF.

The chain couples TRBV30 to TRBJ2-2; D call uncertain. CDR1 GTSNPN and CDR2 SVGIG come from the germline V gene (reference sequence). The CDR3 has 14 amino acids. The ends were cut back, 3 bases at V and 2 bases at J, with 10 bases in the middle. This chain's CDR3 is CAWRSLLNTGELFF. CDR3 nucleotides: TGTGCCTGGAGGAGTCTCCTCAACACCGGGGAGCTGTTTTTT.

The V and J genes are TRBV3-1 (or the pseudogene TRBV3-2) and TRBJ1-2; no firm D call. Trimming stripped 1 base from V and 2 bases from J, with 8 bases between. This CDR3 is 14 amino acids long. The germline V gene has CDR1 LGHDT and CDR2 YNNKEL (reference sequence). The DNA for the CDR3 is TGTGCCAGCAGCCAAGGTGAAGCCAACTATGGCTACACCTTC. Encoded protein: CASSQGEANYGYTF.

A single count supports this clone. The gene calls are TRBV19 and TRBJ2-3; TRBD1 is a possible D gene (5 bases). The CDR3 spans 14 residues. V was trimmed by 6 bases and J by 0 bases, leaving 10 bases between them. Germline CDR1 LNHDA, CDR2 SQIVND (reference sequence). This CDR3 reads CASSDSTSTDTQYF. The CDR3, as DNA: TGTGCCAGTAGCGACAGCACTAGCACAGATACGCAGTATTTT.

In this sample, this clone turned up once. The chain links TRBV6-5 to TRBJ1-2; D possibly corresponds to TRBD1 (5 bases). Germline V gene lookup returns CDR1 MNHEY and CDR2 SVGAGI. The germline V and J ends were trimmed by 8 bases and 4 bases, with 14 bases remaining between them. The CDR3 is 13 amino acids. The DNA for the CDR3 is TGTGCCAGCTATGGAGGGACTTTCTATGGCTACACCTTC. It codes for CASYGGTFYGYTF.

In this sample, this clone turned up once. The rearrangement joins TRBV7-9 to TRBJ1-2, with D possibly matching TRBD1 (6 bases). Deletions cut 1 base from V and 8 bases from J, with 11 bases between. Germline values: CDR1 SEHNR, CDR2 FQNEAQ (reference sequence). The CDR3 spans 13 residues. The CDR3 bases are TGTGCCAGCAGCTTAGAGAGCAGGGGAGGCTACACCTTC. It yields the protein CASSLESRGGYTF.

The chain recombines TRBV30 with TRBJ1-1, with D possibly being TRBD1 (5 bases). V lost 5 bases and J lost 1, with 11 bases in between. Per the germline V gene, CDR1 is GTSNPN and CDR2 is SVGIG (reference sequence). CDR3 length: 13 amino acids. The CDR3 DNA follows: TGTGCCTGGGATCCGAGGGGGAACACTGAAGCTTTCTTT. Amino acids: CAWDPRGNTEAFF.

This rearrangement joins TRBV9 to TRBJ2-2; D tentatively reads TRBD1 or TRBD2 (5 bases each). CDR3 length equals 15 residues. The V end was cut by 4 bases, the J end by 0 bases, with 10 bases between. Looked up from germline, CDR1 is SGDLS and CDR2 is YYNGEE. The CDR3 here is CASSPLGANTGELFF. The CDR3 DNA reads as TGTGCCAGCAGCCCCCTGGGGGCGAACACCGGGGAGCTGTTTTTT.

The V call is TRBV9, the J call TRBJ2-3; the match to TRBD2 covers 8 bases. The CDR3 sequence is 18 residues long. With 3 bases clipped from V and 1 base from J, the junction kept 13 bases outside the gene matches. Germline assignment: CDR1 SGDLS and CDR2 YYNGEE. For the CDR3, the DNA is TGTGCCAGCAGCGCGTTTTCCCGGACTAGCCTCGGCACAGATACGCAGTATTTT. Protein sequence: CASSAFSRTSLGTDTQYF.

The CDR3 loop reads CASSLQGEQYF. The CDR3 DNA reads as TGTGCCAGCAGCCTTCAGGGCGAGCAGTACTTC. The gene calls are TRBV5-8 and TRBJ2-7; D might be TRBD1 (5 bases). Germline assignment: CDR1 SGHTS and CDR2 YDEGEE. The CDR3 is 11 residues long. V was pared by 4 bases and J by 6 bases, with 8 bases between. The full variable domain, its missing parts supplied by reference TRBV5-8 and TRBJ2-7, is EAGVTQSPTHLIKTRGQQATLRCSPISGHTSVYWYQQALGLGLQFLLWYDEGEERNRGNFPPRFSGRQFPNYSSELNVNALELEDSALYLCASSLQGEQYFGPGTRLTVT.

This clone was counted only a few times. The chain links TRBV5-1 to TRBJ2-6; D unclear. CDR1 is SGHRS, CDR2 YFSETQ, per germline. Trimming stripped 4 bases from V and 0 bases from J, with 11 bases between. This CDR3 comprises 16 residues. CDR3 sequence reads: CASSPLDGSGANVLTF. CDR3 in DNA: TGCGCCAGCAGCCCCCTGGACGGCTCTGGGGCCAACGTCCTGACTTTC.

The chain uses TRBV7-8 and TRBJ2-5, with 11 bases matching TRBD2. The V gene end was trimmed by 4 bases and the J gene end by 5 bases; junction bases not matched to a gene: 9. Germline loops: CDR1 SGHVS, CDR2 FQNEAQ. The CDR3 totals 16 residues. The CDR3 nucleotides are TGTGCCAGCAGCTCTCTTAGCGGGAGGGCCCAGGAGACCCAGTACTTC. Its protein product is CASSSLSGRAQETQYF. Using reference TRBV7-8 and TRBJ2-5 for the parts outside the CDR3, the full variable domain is GAGVSQSPRYKVAKRGQDVALRCDPISGHVSLFWYQQALGQGPEFLTYFQNEAQLDKSGLPSDRFFAERPEGSVSTLKIQRTQQEDSAVYLCASSSLSGRAQETQYFGPGTRLLVL.

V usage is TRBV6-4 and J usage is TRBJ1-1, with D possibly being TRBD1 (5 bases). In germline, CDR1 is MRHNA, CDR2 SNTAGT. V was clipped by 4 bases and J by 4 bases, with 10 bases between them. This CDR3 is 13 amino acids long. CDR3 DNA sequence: TGTGCCAGCAGTGTCGACAGAGGCACTGAAGCTTTCTTT. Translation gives CASSVDRGTEAFF.

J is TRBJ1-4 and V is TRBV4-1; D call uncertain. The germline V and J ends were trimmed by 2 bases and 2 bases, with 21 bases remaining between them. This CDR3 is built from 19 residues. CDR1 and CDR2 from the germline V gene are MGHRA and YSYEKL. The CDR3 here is CASSQFSTRTRLTNEKLFF. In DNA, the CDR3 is TGCGCCAGCAGCCAATTTTCCACGAGGACCAGGTTGACTAATGAAAAACTGTTTTTT.

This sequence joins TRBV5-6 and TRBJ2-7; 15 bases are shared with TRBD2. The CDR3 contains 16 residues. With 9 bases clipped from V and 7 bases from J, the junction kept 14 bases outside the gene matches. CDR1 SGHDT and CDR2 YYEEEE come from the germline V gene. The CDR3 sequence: CATGLAGGPVRGEQYF. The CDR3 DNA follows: TGTGCCACCGGACTAGCGGGAGGGCCCGTACGTGGGGAGCAGTACTTC.

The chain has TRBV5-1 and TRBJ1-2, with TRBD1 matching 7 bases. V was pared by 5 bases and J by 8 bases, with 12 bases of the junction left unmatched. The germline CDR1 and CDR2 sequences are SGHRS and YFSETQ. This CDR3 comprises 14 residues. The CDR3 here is CASRFWGGGGGYTF. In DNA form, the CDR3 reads TGCGCCAGCAGGTTCTGGGGAGGGGGCGGCGGCTACACCTTC. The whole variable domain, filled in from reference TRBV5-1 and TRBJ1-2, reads KAGVTQTPRYLIKTRGQQVTLSCSPISGHRSVSWYQQTPGQGLQFLFEYFSETQRNKGNFPGRFSGRQFSNSRSEMNVSTLELGDSALYLCASRFWGGGGGYTFGSGTRLTVV.

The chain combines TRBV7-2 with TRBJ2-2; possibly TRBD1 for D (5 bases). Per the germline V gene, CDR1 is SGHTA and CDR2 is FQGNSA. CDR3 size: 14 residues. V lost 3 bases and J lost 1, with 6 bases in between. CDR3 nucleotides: TGTGCCAGCAGCTTCGACAGGAACACCGGGGAGCTGTTTTTT. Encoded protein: CASSFDRNTGELFF.

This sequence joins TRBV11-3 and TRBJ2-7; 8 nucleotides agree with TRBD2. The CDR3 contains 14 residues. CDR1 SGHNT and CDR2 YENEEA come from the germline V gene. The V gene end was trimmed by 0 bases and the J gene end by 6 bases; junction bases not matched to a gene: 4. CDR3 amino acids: CASSLELAASEQYF. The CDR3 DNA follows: TGTGCCAGCAGCTTAGAACTAGCGGCCTCCGAGCAGTACTTC.

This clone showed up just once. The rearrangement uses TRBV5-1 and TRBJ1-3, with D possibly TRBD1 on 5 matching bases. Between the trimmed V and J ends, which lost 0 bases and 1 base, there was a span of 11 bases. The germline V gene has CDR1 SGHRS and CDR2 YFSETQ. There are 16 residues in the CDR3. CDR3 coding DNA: TGCGCCAGCAGCTTGGTAGGCAGGGCATCTGGAAACACCATATATTTT. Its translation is CASSLVGRASGNTIYF. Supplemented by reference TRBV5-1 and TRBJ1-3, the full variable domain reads KAGVTQTPRYLIKTRGQQVTLSCSPISGHRSVSWYQQTPGQGLQFLFEYFSETQRNKGNFPGRFSGRQFSNSRSEMNVSTLELGDSALYLCASSLVGRASGNTIYFGEGSWLTVV.

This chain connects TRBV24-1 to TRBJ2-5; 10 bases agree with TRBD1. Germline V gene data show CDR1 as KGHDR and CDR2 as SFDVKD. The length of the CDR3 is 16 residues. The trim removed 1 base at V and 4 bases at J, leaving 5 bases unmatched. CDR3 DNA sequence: TGTGCCACCAGTGATTTAGGACAGGGGGATAGAGAGACCCAGTACTTC. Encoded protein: CATSDLGQGDRETQYF.